This passage covers 19 T cell receptor beta chains from one sample sequenced in a study of T cell responses to AZD1222 COVID-19 vaccine. Sequencing used immunoSEQ multiplex PCR; TCRdb keeps in-frame clones, though not all of them. This table holds 110,000 to 150,000 clones, more than 85% found once. The sequencing here drew on peripheral blood, taken on day 0 of AZD1222 vaccination. All receptors derive from an adult in good health.

The J gene is TRBJ2-7, the V gene TRBV5-3; a possible D gene is TRBD1 (6 bases). TRBV5-3 is filed as an ORF, its function uncertain. The CDR3 runs to 17 residues. Trimming cost V 3 bases and J 1 base, with 20 bases left between them. CDR3 sequence reads: CARSSRTALGVSYEQYF. CDR3 DNA sequence: TGTGCCAGAAGCTCCAGGACAGCTCTAGGGGTTTCCTACGAGCAGTACTTC.

The table lists this clone with a count of one. This chain uses TRBV7-2 with TRBJ1-2; D not certain. The germline V and J ends were trimmed by 5 bases and 6 bases, with 13 bases remaining between them. The CDR3 consists of 13 residues. The germline CDR1 and CDR2 sequences are SGHTA and FQGNSA. The CDR3 region is CASSPGSLDGYTF. The CDR3 DNA reads TGTGCCAGCAGCCCCGGAAGCCTCGATGGCTACACCTTC.

The V call is TRBV9, the J call TRBJ1-2; TRBD1 aligns across 8 bases. CDR3 length: 18 amino acids. From germline, CDR1 is SGDLS and CDR2 YYNGEE. V shed 0 bases, J shed 2 bases, and the junction held 12 bases outside the gene matches. This chain's CDR3 is CASSVGTGKPSSNYGYTF. The CDR3 coding sequence is TGTGCCAGCAGCGTAGGGACAGGGAAGCCCAGCAGCAACTATGGCTACACCTTC. Supplemented by reference TRBV9 and TRBJ1-2, the full variable domain reads DSGVTQTPKHLITATGQRVTLRCSPRSGDLSVYWYQQSLDQGLQFLIQYYNGEERAKGNILERFSAQQFPDLHSELNLSSLELGDSALYFCASSVGTGKPSSNYGYTFGSGTRLTVV.

The chain recombines TRBV7-9 with TRBJ1-2; possible D gene TRBD1, 5 bases. The CDR3 has 14 residues. Germline V lookup: CDR1 SEHNR, CDR2 FQNEAQ (reference sequence). Trimming removed 1 base from V and 8 bases from J, with 14 bases in between. CDR3 amino acids: CASSLDSARGGYTF. The CDR3 coding sequence is TGTGCCAGCAGCTTAGATTCCGCCCGGGGGGGCTACACCTTC.

V gene TRBV7-2 combines with J gene TRBJ2-7; a weak D match, TRBD1 (5 bases). Trimming left V 1 base short and J 5 bases short, with 15 bases between. Germline V gene sequence: CDR1 SGHTA, CDR2 FQGNSA. This CDR3 is 15 amino acids long. The CDR3 nucleotides read TGTGCCAGCAGCTTAGATGAGGCAGGGATAGACGAGCAGTACTTC. This codes for CASSLDEAGIDEQYF.

The chain links TRBV12-3 or TRBV12-4 to TRBJ2-7; the D gene could be TRBD1 or TRBD2 (5 bases each). Between the trimmed V and J ends, which lost 7 bases and 5 bases, there was a span of 9 bases. The CDR3 contains 11 residues. The CDR3 DNA is TGTGCCAGCACCATGGGGGACGAGCAGTACTTC. Its protein product is CASTMGDEQYF.

The chain links TRBV28 to TRBJ1-5; 8 positions agree with TRBD1. V dropped 7 bases and J dropped 6; count of bases not matched to a gene: 8. Germline CDR1 and CDR2: MDHEN and SYDVKM. The CDR3 has 14 amino acids. The CDR3 spells CASTRDRSVQPQHF. In nucleotides, the CDR3 is TGTGCCAGCACCCGGGACAGGTCCGTTCAGCCCCAGCATTTT.

This sequence joins TRBV29-1 and TRBJ1-6, with TRBD1 as a possible D gene (6 bases). This CDR3 has 13 amino acids. V dropped 4 bases and J dropped 8 bases, with 12 bases sitting between them. Per the germline V gene, CDR1 is SQVTM and CDR2 is ANQGSEA. The CDR3 spells CSVGDQGYSPLHF. CDR3 nucleotide sequence: TGCAGCGTTGGCGACCAGGGGTATTCACCCCTCCACTTT. Variable domain in full (rest from reference TRBV29-1 and TRBJ1-6): SAVISQKPSRDICQRGTSLTIQCQVDSQVTMMFWYRQQPGQSLTLIATANQGSEATYESGFVIDKFPISRPNLTFSTLTVSNMSPEDSSIYLCSVGDQGYSPLHFGNGTRLTVT.

The rearrangement uses TRBV10-3 and TRBJ2-1, with TRBD1 identical over 11 bases. The germline gives CDR1 ENHRY, CDR2 SYGVKD. The CDR3 has 15 amino acids. After removal of 4 bases from V and 4 bases from J, the junction contained 3 bases not matched to a gene. CDR3 in amino acids: CAISGDRGTYNEQFF. CDR3 nucleotide sequence: TGTGCCATCAGTGGGGACAGGGGGACTTACAATGAGCAGTTCTTC.

This sequence joins TRBV6-2 or TRBV6-3 and TRBJ1-2; D not resolved. Germline loops: CDR1 MNHEY, CDR2 SVGEGT. Deletions cut 6 bases from V and 0 bases from J, with 8 bases between. CDR3 length: 13 residues. CDR3 sequence reads: CASSFGSNYGYTF. The CDR3 nucleotides are TGTGCCAGCAGCTTCGGTTCTAACTATGGCTACACCTTC.

A single count supports this clone. CDR3 residues: CSASVLAPAGLTDTQYF. The CDR3 DNA follows: TGCAGTGCTAGTGTTCTAGCTCCGGCGGGGCTCACAGATACGCAGTATTTT. The chain uses TRBV20-1 and TRBJ2-3; the D gene is possibly TRBD2 (6 bases). The V end lost 3 bases, the J end lost 2 bases, and 21 bases lay between the germline ends. There are 17 residues in the CDR3. The V gene's germline CDR1 is DFQATT and CDR2 SNEGSKA (reference sequence).

The chain uses TRBV20-1 and TRBJ2-7; D unresolved. Per germline, CDR1 DFQATT and CDR2 SNEGSKA (reference sequence). CDR3 length equals 14 residues. Trimming took off 3 bases at V and 2 bases at J, with 14 bases between the two ends. The CDR3 sequence: CSASSVADPYEQYF. In DNA form, the CDR3 reads TGCAGTGCTAGTTCTGTCGCGGACCCCTACGAGCAGTACTTC.

The chain uses TRBV9 and TRBJ2-1; unclear D gene. Germline V gene lookup returns CDR1 SGDLS and CDR2 YYNGEE. V lost 2 bases to trimming and J lost 0 bases, with 9 bases between them. This CDR3 spans 15 amino acids. For the CDR3, the DNA is TGTGCCAGCAGCGTCCAACCGAGCTCCTACAATGAGCAGTTCTTC. Its translation is CASSVQPSSYNEQFF.

This rearrangement joins TRBV23-1 to TRBJ1-2; TRBD1 agrees at 9 bases. TRBV23-1 is placed among ORFs of uncertain function. With V trimmed by 2 bases and J by 3 bases, 7 bases remained unmatched. This CDR3 is 16 amino acids long. The CDR3 loop is CASSQRGQGSDYGYTF. The CDR3 nucleotides are TGCGCCAGCAGTCAACGTGGACAGGGGAGCGACTATGGCTACACCTTC.

The rearrangement links TRBV4-3 to TRBJ1-2; possibly TRBD1 for D (6 bases). Germline values: CDR1 LGHNA, CDR2 YSLEER. With 0 bases removed from V and 8 bases from J, the gap between germline ends came to 19 bases. The CDR3 has 16 residues. The CDR3 nucleotides are TGCGCCAGCAGCCAAGATCCCGGCCAGGGGAAGGGGGGCTACACCTTC. The encoded protein is CASSQDPGQGKGGYTF.

The chain joins TRBV19 to TRBJ1-2, with D tentatively TRBD1 (5 bases). This CDR3 is 16 amino acids long. The V gene's germline CDR1 is LNHDA and CDR2 SQIVND (reference sequence). The V end was cut by 5 bases, the J end by 2 bases, with 18 bases between. CDR3: CASSVLQRAGNYGYTF. CDR3 bases: TGTGCCAGTAGTGTACTACAACGGGCAGGGAACTATGGCTACACCTTC.

The rearrangement uses TRBV2 and TRBJ1-5; D is unresolved. The V end lost 6 bases, the J end lost 1 base, and 10 bases lay between the germline ends. Germline CDR1 and CDR2: SNHLY and FYNNEI. The CDR3 runs 14 residues. CDR3 nucleotide sequence: TGTGCCAGCAGCCGCACGGGAAGCAATCAGCCCCAGCATTTT. Translation gives CASSRTGSNQPQHF.

The V gene is TRBV9, the J gene TRBJ2-3; TRBD2 might be the D (6 bases). The germline V gene has CDR1 SGDLS and CDR2 YYNGEE. The CDR3 spans 17 residues. The V end lost 2 bases, the J end lost 6 bases, and 22 bases lay between the germline ends. CDR3 in amino acids: CASSVSPGLIKGDTQYF. For the CDR3, the DNA is TGTGCCAGCAGCGTTTCCCCGGGACTTATTAAGGGGGATACGCAGTATTTT.

The chain joins TRBV30 to TRBJ1-1; D unresolved. V was clipped by 1 base and J by 1 base, with 7 bases between them. CDR3 length: 13 amino acids. Germline assignment: CDR1 GTSNPN and CDR2 SVGIG (reference sequence). CDR3 loop: CAWSAQRNTEAFF. The DNA for the CDR3 is TGTGCCTGGAGTGCTCAGAGGAACACTGAAGCTTTCTTT.